Included here is one T cell receptor (beta chain) sequence, with context. Its antigen is still unknown. The CDR3 loop spans 15 amino acids. V lost 5 bases, J lost 1 base, and 5 bases stayed unmatched. Germline values: CDR1 MDHEN, CDR2 SYDVKM. The source of the sample is a study of early T cells in non-severe SARS-CoV-2 infection. Study-wide background: Sequenced bulk RNA came from whole blood that was unsorted, and chains were unpaired.

General study points: Sequences matched to VDJdb favored anti-spike CD8 responses, while private and CD4 specificities were missed.

Researchers tagged individual cDNA molecules with unique molecular identifiers. TCRdb used MiXCR to reprocess the 5' RACE reads, holding one entry per CDR3 protein. The table has around 77,000 distinct CDR3 sequences, roughly 14% seen once; the top ten hold around 3.7%. The V and J genes are TRBV28 and TRBJ1-1; 9 bases match TRBD1. The origin of this receptor is an adult who was a healthcare worker with PCR-confirmed SARS-CoV-2 infection or an uninfected control (not recorded which). Sequenced here: whole blood, sampled at baseline. The CDR3 sequence is CASSNNRGPNTEAFF. CDR3 DNA sequence: TGTGCCAGCAGTAACAACAGGGGGCCGAACACTGAAGCTTTCTTT. The entire variable domain, with the rest obtained from reference TRBV28 and TRBJ1-1, is as follows: DVKVTQSSRYLVKRTGEKVFLECVQDMDHENMFWYRQDPGLGLRLIYFSYDVKMKEKGDIPEGYSVSREKKERFSLILESASTNQTSMYLCASSNNRGPNTEAFFGQGTRLTVV.